Each of the 25 T cell receptor beta chains below was sequenced from the same sample in a study of tumor-infiltrating lymphocytes in primary liver carcinoma. TCR beta cDNA was made from 450 to 500 ng total RNA with a constant-region primer. Sequencing libraries for TCR beta derived from three nested multiplex PCR rounds that used slightly modified ARM-PCR. A C-beta reverse primer was combined with TRBV1-TRBV30 forward primers in the first two PCR rounds, and each round had about 10 cycles. TCRdb called the multiplex PCR reads again in MiXCR, with one record for every CDR3 protein. The sample lists about 330,000 distinct CDR3 sequences, almost 65% occurring once. It was unsorted whole blood that yielded blood RNA, and germline DNA was also extracted. Sequenced input: peripheral blood. Receptors were obtained from a man between 40 and 49 years old with primary liver carcinoma and hepatitis B virus infection.

As regards this clonotype: A much larger clone lies a single base off, so this may be a read error. V is TRBV6-1 and J is TRBJ2-7; TRBD2 is a possible D gene (5 bases). The germline V gene encodes CDR1 MNHNS and CDR2 SASEGT. The CDR3 is 11 amino acids. The CDR3 loop reads CVSRGIDEQYF. CDR3 coding DNA: TGTGTCAGCAGAGGGATCGACGAGCAGTACTTC.

The CDR3 DNA reads as TGTGCCTGGGCTACAGCGGGAGTAGAGACCCAGTACTTC. As protein: CAWATAGVETQYF. This rearrangement joins TRBV30 to TRBJ2-5, with 8 nucleotides matching TRBD2. The CDR3 runs 13 residues. The junction had 6 bases not matched to a gene; V was cut back by 5 bases and J by 4 bases. The germline CDR1 and CDR2 sequences are GTSNPN and SVGIG (reference sequence).

This clonotype appeared a few times. The V gene is TRBV7-9, the J gene TRBJ2-5; the D is unclear. Germline CDR1 SEHNR, CDR2 FQNEAQ (reference sequence). The CDR3 has 13 amino acids. The V and J ends lost 7 bases and 7 bases respectively, with 16 bases between them. The CDR3 DNA reads as TGTGCCAGCAATTCCGTGGTGGAAGGGACCCAGTACTTC. This translates into CASNSVVEGTQYF. Full variable domain (remainder filled in from reference TRBV7-9 and TRBJ2-5): DTGVSQNPRHKITKRGQNVTFRCDPISEHNRLYWYRQTLGQGPEFLTYFQNEAQLEKSRLLSDRFSAERPKGSFSTLEIQRTEQGDSAMYLCASNSVVEGTQYFGPGTRLLVL.

This clonotype has a count of ten or more. The rearrangement joins TRBV4-3 to TRBJ2-7; D unresolved. The CDR3 runs 14 residues. Trimming shortened V by 1 base and J by 0 bases, and 7 bases separated the two germline ends. In germline, CDR1 is LGHNA, CDR2 YSLEER. The CDR3, as DNA: TGCGCCAGCAGCCAAGCCCTGGGCTCCTACGAGCAGTACTTC. Amino acid sequence: CASSQALGSYEQYF.

This clonotype has just a few counts. This rearrangement joins TRBV5-1 to TRBJ1-4, with D perhaps TRBD1 (5 bases). In germline, CDR1 is SGHRS, CDR2 YFSETQ. CDR3 length: 15 amino acids. Trimming stripped 4 bases from V and 4 bases from J, with 14 bases between. CDR3 region: CASSPGGSINEKLFF. The CDR3 DNA reads TGCGCCAGCAGCCCTGGGGGATCCATTAATGAAAAACTGTTTTTT.

The CDR3 DNA follows: TGTGCCAGTAGTATTCGATCCAGGGGGTCCTATGAAGCTTTCTTT. Its translation: CASSIRSRGSYEAFF. The gene calls are TRBV19 and TRBJ1-1; 7 positions match TRBD1. CDR1 is LNHDA, CDR2 SQIVND, per germline (reference sequence). The CDR3 runs to 15 residues. Trimming cost V 3 bases and J 7 bases; bases outside gene matches: 11.

Worth noting for this clonotype: Given the absence of the conserved phenylalanine or tryptophan at the CDR3 end, a read error is likely. The rearrangement joins TRBV11-2 to TRBJ2-1, with D possibly TRBD2 on 6 matching bases. The J call is doubtful: the DNA matches TRBJ2-7 better. The CDR3 length is 12 residues. Germline assignment: CDR1 SGHAT and CDR2 FQNNGV. In DNA form, the CDR3 reads TGTGCCGGCAGCTTTTCTAGCGACGAGCAGTACTTA. Its protein is CAGSFSSDEQYL.

Details on this clonotype: Possible read error: a much larger clone is one base away. Likely a read error: the CDR3 ends without its conserved phenylalanine or tryptophan. The chain has TRBV29-1 and TRBJ1-1, with TRBD1 identical over 7 bases. This CDR3 has 14 residues. The junction had 9 bases not matched to a gene; V was cut back by 4 bases and J by 4 bases. The germline V gene has CDR1 SQVTM and CDR2 ANQGSEA. The CDR3: CSVAPGQTFTEAFL. In DNA, the CDR3 is TGCAGCGTTGCCCCGGGACAGACATTCACTGAAGCTTTCCTT.

As to this clonotype: This sequence may be a read error, since a much larger clone differs from it by one base. The chain combines TRBV4-3 with TRBJ2-7, with TRBD2 identical over 7 bases. The CDR3 runs 16 residues. Germline V lookup: CDR1 LGHNA, CDR2 YSLEER. CDR3 in DNA: TGCGCCAGCAGCCCTGGTTTGACGGGAGGAGCCTACGAGCGGTACTTC. It encodes CASSPGLTGGAYERYF.

As concerns this clonotype: A much larger clone sits a single nucleotide away, making a read error possible. The J gene is TRBJ2-1, the V gene TRBV12-3 or TRBV12-4, with TRBD2 matching over 11 bases. The CDR3 has 16 residues. DNA of the CDR3: TGTGCCAGCAGTTTGGGGACTAGCGGACCCTACAATGAGCTGTTCTTC. It is translated as CASSLGTSGPYNELFF.

As regards this clonotype: One end of the junction is discordant with germline, which a read error may explain. The chain combines TRBV11-2 with TRBJ2-5; perhaps D is TRBD1 or TRBD2 (5 bases each). CDR1 is SGHAT and CDR2 is FQNNGV in the germline V gene. The CDR3 has 14 residues. The CDR3 reads CVSSLVGPGGTQYF. DNA for the CDR3: TGTGTCAGCAGCTTAGTGGGACCCGGCGGGACCCAGTACTTC.

A remark on this clonotype: This may arise from a read error, as a much more abundant clone is one base away. This sequence joins TRBV6-1 and TRBJ2-1; D ambiguous. The CDR3 consists of 12 residues. Germline lookup yields CDR1 MNHNS and CDR2 SASEGT. Written as DNA, the CDR3 is TGTGCCAGCAGTCAAGCAGAGGTTGAGCAGTTCTTC. Translating it yields CASSQAEVEQFF.

Of note for this clonotype: This may be a read error: a much more frequent sequence differs by one nucleotide. This chain joins TRBV12-3 or TRBV12-4 and TRBJ1-1; TRBD1 is a possible D gene (5 bases). CDR3 length equals 13 residues. The ends were cut back, 6 bases at V and 3 bases at J, with 11 bases in the middle. The CDR3 protein is CASSPTEDTEAFF. The CDR3 nucleotides read TGTGCCAGCAGCCCGACAGAAGACACTGAAGCTTTCTTT.

This clonotype was seen only once. A read error may explain this, as a much larger clone is one base away. As DNA, the CDR3 is TGTGCCAGCAGTGAAGTGGTGACTCGAAGCGGGGAGCTGTTTTTT. Its protein is CASSEVVTRSGELFF. The chain joins TRBV6-1 to TRBJ2-2; the D is unclear. Germline V gene sequence: CDR1 MNHNS, CDR2 SASEGT. Trimming shortened V by 1 base and J by 7 bases, and 13 bases separated the two germline ends. There are 15 residues in the CDR3.

Comments on this clonotype: Compared with germline, one end of the junction differs, possibly owing to a read error. The CDR3 spells CTSGRGGLGPNDEQFF. In DNA, the CDR3 is TGTACCAGCGGCCGCGGCGGACTAGGCCCGAATGATGAGCAGTTCTTC. The chain combines TRBV11-2 with TRBJ2-1, with 7 bases fitting TRBD2. Germline loops: CDR1 SGHAT, CDR2 FQNNGV. The CDR3 has 16 residues. Full variable domain (outside the CDR3, taken from reference TRBV11-2 and TRBJ2-1): EAGVAQSPRYKIIEKRQSVAFWCNPISGHATLYWYQQILGQGPKLLIQFQNNGVVDDSQLPKDRFSAERLKGVDSTLKIQPAKLEDSAVYLCTSGRGGLGPNDEQFFGPGTRLTVL.

The gene calls are TRBV6-1 and TRBJ2-1; TRBD2 might be the D (7 bases). V gave up 9 bases and J gave up 10 bases, with 16 bases separating them. Per the germline V gene, CDR1 is MNHNS and CDR2 is SASEGT. The length of the CDR3 is 12 residues. CDR3 loop: CARRTPGGEQFF. CDR3 bases: TGTGCCAGAAGAACCCCGGGGGGCGAGCAGTTCTTC.

This clonotype was recorded only once. V is TRBV20-1 and J is TRBJ2-5; 10 bases align to TRBD2. Looked up from germline, CDR1 is DFQATT and CDR2 is SNEGSKA (reference sequence). The V gene end was trimmed by 5 bases and the J gene end by 6 bases; junction bases not matched to a gene: 12. The CDR3 extends over 15 amino acids. The CDR3 nucleotides are TGCAGTGCTCCCCCAACAGCGGGAGGGCCTCAGACCCAGTACTTC. This encodes CSAPPTAGGPQTQYF.

The table lists this clonotype with many counts. This sequence joins TRBV29-1 and TRBJ1-5, with D maybe TRBD1 (6 bases). The CDR3 extends over 19 amino acids. The germline V gene has CDR1 SQVTM and CDR2 ANQGSEA. V gave up 2 bases and J gave up 5 bases, with 28 bases separating them. The CDR3 region has the DNA TGCAGCGTTGAACTCACGCCCGGGACACCAAAACCTCGGGATCAGCCCCAGCATTTT. This sequence encodes CSVELTPGTPKPRDQPQHF. The full variable domain, with the rest looked up from reference TRBV29-1 and TRBJ1-5, is SAVISQKPSRDICQRGTSLTIQCQVDSQVTMMFWYRQQPGQSLTLIATANQGSEATYESGFVIDKFPISRPNLTFSTLTVSNMSPEDSSIYLCSVELTPGTPKPRDQPQHFGDGTRLSIL.

In this sample, this clonotype turned up once. A much larger clone differs by one base, so this may be a read error. The chain links TRBV4-3 to TRBJ1-5; unclear D gene. Germline values: CDR1 LGHNA, CDR2 YSLEER. The CDR3 consists of 13 residues. The CDR3 reads CSSSQDRQQPQHF. As DNA, the CDR3 is TGCTCCAGCAGCCAAGATCGCCAGCAGCCCCAGCATTTT.

In this sample, this clonotype turned up a few times. CDR3 DNA sequence: TGTGCCAGCAGCTTATATTCGTCCATAGTTGAGGATACGCAGTATTTT. Its translation: CASSLYSSIVEDTQYF. The chain uses TRBV7-9 and TRBJ2-3; D uncertain. There are 16 residues in the CDR3. Germline V gene lookup returns CDR1 SEHNR and CDR2 FQNEAQ (reference sequence). V dropped 2 bases and J dropped 6 bases, with 18 bases sitting between them.

The chain combines TRBV10-3 with TRBJ1-1; D gene ambiguous. The germline V gene has CDR1 ENHRY and CDR2 SYGVKD. With 7 bases removed from V and 1 base from J, the gap between germline ends came to 13 bases. The CDR3 has 14 amino acids. This chain's CDR3 is CAITNGSTNTEAFF. The CDR3 bases are TGTGCCATCACCAACGGGTCAACGAACACTGAAGCTTTCTTT.

This chain uses TRBV30 with TRBJ1-1; a weak D match, TRBD1 (5 bases). V lost 2 bases and J lost 5, with 18 bases in between. This CDR3 is 15 amino acids long. CDR1 is GTSNPN and CDR2 is SVGIG in the germline V gene (reference sequence). The CDR3: CAWSKKRTGGTEAFF. CDR3 nucleotides: TGTGCCTGGAGTAAAAAACGGACGGGGGGTACTGAAGCTTTCTTT.

DNA for the CDR3: TGTGCCAGCGGTTATGGCTACACCTTC. Translated: CASGYGYTF. V gene TRBV7-9 combines with J gene TRBJ1-2; D gene uncertain. Germline V lookup: CDR1 SEHNR, CDR2 FQNEAQ (reference sequence). This CDR3 is 9 amino acids long. Trimming removed 8 bases from V and 5 bases from J, with 3 bases in between.

In regard to this clonotype: The junction departs from the called germline gene at one end, perhaps through a read error. This chain connects TRBV5-4 to TRBJ1-2; D is unclear. Germline CDR1 SGHNT, CDR2 YYREEE (reference sequence). CDR3 length: 12 amino acids. The DNA for the CDR3 is TGTGCCGGCAGCTTGGCAGACTATGGTTACACCTTC. Its translation: CAGSLADYGYTF.

Regarding this clonotype: One end of the junction varies from germline; a read error may be responsible. The rearrangement joins TRBV6-2 or TRBV6-3 to TRBJ2-1, with D uncertain. The CDR3 has 13 amino acids. Germline assignment: CDR1 MNHEY and CDR2 SVGEGT. CDR3 amino acids: CASSFPPVAEHFF. The CDR3 DNA reads TGTGCCAGCAGTTTCCCGCCAGTGGCTGAGCATTTCTTC.